These 4 T cell receptor beta chains share one sample of origin, sequenced in a study of healthy donors' naive CD4 and CD8 T cells. TCR libraries were built from approximately 0.55 ug of total RNA by linear amplification. TCRdb fed the reads into MiXCR, producing one record per CDR3 protein. The sample consists of about 180,000 distinct CDR3 sequences, about 76% of them appearing once. Material for sequencing was naive CD4+ and CD8+ T cells sorted from blood, pooled from several donors. The receptors were gathered from a pool of human donors in good health; the sample pools cells from several healthy donors.

The chain couples TRBV30 to TRBJ2-1; D may be TRBD2 (6 bases). V was shortened by 1 base and J by 2 bases, with 9 bases between the two germline ends. This CDR3 region has 14 residues. Germline loops: CDR1 GTSNPN, CDR2 SVGIG (reference sequence). CDR3 DNA sequence: TGTGCCTGGAGTGATCTAGCGCCCTACAATGAGCAGTTCTTC. It is translated as CAWSDLAPYNEQFF. Drawing the rest from reference TRBV30 and TRBJ2-1, the complete variable domain is SQTIHQWPATLVQPVGSPLSLECTVEGTSNPNLYWYRQAAGRGLQLLFYSVGIGQISSEVPQNLSASRPQDRQFILSSKKLLLSDSGFYLCAWSDLAPYNEQFFGPGTRLTVL.

The rearrangement uses TRBV6-5 and TRBJ2-7; D may be TRBD1 or TRBD2 (6 bases each). The CDR3 spans 16 residues. V shed 5 bases and J shed 3 bases, with 20 bases lying between them. Looked up from germline, CDR1 is MNHEY and CDR2 is SVGAGI. The CDR3 protein is CASSPNAGEGGYEQYF. CDR3 DNA sequence: TGTGCCAGCAGTCCGAACGCCGGTGAGGGGGGCTACGAGCAGTACTTC.

This clonotype has more than one count but fewer than ten. The gene calls are TRBV6-6 and TRBJ1-1; D not resolved. The germline V gene encodes CDR1 MNHNY and CDR2 SVGAGI (reference sequence). Deletions cut 2 bases from V and 9 bases from J, with 10 bases between. The length of the CDR3 is 12 residues. CDR3 sequence (DNA): TGTGCCAGCAGTTACGTGTCCAGGCAAGCTTTCTTT. It is translated as CASSYVSRQAFF.

V usage is TRBV19 and J usage is TRBJ1-6; no reliable D call. The CDR3 has 13 amino acids. The germline V gene has CDR1 LNHDA and CDR2 SQIVND (reference sequence). With 6 bases removed from V and 9 bases from J, the gap between germline ends came to 12 bases. CDR3 region: CASRYSLGSPLHF. The DNA for the CDR3 is TGTGCCAGTAGATACAGTTTAGGTTCACCCCTCCACTTT.